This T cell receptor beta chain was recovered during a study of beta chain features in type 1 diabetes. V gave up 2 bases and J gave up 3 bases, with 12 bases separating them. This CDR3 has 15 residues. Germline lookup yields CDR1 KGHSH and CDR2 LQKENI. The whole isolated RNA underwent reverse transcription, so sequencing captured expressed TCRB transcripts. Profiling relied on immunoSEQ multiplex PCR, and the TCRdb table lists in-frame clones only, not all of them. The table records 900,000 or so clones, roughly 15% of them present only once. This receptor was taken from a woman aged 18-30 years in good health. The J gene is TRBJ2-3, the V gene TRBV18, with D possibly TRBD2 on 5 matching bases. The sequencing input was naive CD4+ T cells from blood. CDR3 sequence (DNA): TGTGCCAGCTCACCAGTAGCGCCTAGTACAGATACGCAGTATTTT. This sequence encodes CASSPVAPSTDTQYF.